Each of the 24 T cell receptor beta chains below was sequenced from the same sample in a study of blood T cells in healthy people across ages. Next came a second PCR, run for roughly 7 to 12 cycles, which used a sample-barcoded 5' primer along with a J-beta primer mix. Via MiXCR, TCRdb re-called the 5' RACE reads, giving one row per CDR3 protein. The top ten hold roughly 19% of the sample, which has about 730,000 distinct CDR3 sequences, roughly 44% seen once. Source material: blood. These receptor sequences come from an older woman in good health.

This clonotype occurred a few times. The V gene is TRBV6-5, the J gene TRBJ2-7; D unresolved. V lost 0 bases and J lost 2, with 5 bases in between. CDR3 size: 13 residues. The germline V gene encodes CDR1 MNHEY and CDR2 SVGAGI. The CDR3 DNA reads TGTGCCAGCAGTTACTCGTCTACCTACGAGCAGTACTTC. It yields the protein CASSYSSTYEQYF.

The chain recombines TRBV9 with TRBJ1-1; D is possibly TRBD1 (5 bases). Germline V gene data show CDR1 as SGDLS and CDR2 as YYNGEE. Trimming took 0 bases from V and 1 from J, leaving 13 bases between them. This CDR3 region has 16 residues. CDR3 nucleotides: TGTGCCAGCAGCGTAGCGGGGGACCTGGGGAACACTGAAGCTTTCTTT. Translated: CASSVAGDLGNTEAFF.

This chain connects TRBV7-2 to TRBJ2-3, with D tentatively TRBD2 (6 bases). V was pared by 0 bases and J by 8 bases, with 12 bases between. The CDR3 is 14 residues long. CDR1 and CDR2 (germline): SGHTA, FQGNSA. CDR3 protein: CASSLAFSGGTQYF. The CDR3 DNA follows: TGTGCCAGCAGCTTAGCATTCTCCGGGGGTACGCAGTATTTT.

This clonotype has just a few counts. The chain carries TRBV20-1 and TRBJ2-5; possible D gene TRBD2, 6 bases. V lost 3 bases and J lost 5, with 13 bases in between. The germline CDR1 and CDR2 sequences are DFQATT and SNEGSKA (reference sequence). The CDR3 covers 13 residues. The CDR3: CSASPTGGETQYF. CDR3 DNA sequence: TGCAGTGCTAGCCCCACAGGAGGGGAGACCCAGTACTTC.

The chain uses TRBV12-3 or TRBV12-4 and TRBJ2-1; TRBD2 matches 8 bases. V dropped 2 bases and J dropped 9; count of bases not matched to a gene: 15. CDR3 size: 17 residues. CDR3 coding DNA: TGTGCCAGCAGTTTAACTAGCGGAGGCGTCGTATTGGTTGAGCAGTTCTTC. It encodes CASSLTSGGVVLVEQFF.

At least ten counts were recorded for this clonotype. The chain combines TRBV4-2 with TRBJ2-7; D remains unclear. From germline, CDR1 is LGHNA and CDR2 YNFKEQ. The CDR3 consists of 16 residues. V lost 0 bases and J 3 bases, leaving 15 bases between the germline ends. The CDR3 reads CASSQEGSNTHYEQYF. The CDR3 DNA reads as TGTGCCAGCAGCCAAGAGGGTTCAAATACCCACTACGAGCAGTACTTC.

The J gene is TRBJ2-2, the V gene TRBV7-6; D possibly corresponds to TRBD1 (6 bases). The ends were cut back, 4 bases at V and 3 bases at J, with 12 bases in the middle. Germline V lookup: CDR1 SGHVS, CDR2 FNYEAQ. The CDR3 is made up of 15 amino acids. The CDR3 region has the DNA TGTGCCAGCAGCTCACAGGGTGGGGACACCGGGGAGCTGTTTTTT. Its translation is CASSSQGGDTGELFF.

This clonotype occurred a few times. This rearrangement joins TRBV29-1 to TRBJ2-3, with D uncertain. This CDR3 has 10 residues. Germline V lookup: CDR1 SQVTM, CDR2 ANQGSEA. V lost 7 bases and J lost 10, with 12 bases in between. The CDR3 DNA reads as TGCAGCGCCGCACTAAACGCGCAGTATTTT. Translating gives CSAALNAQYF.

The chain joins TRBV20-1 to TRBJ1-1, with a weak D call TRBD1 (5 bases). This CDR3 spans 13 amino acids. Between the trimmed V and J ends, which lost 6 bases and 4 bases, there was a span of 15 bases. Looked up from germline, CDR1 is DFQATT and CDR2 is SNEGSKA (reference sequence). Written as DNA, the CDR3 is TGCAGTGCGCTTGGGGGTTGGGGCACTGAAGCTTTCTTT. Protein: CSALGGWGTEAFF.

This clonotype was seen a few times. This sequence joins TRBV29-1 and TRBJ2-5; 13 bases are shared with TRBD2. CDR1 SQVTM and CDR2 ANQGSEA come from the germline V gene. The V and J ends lost 6 bases and 4 bases, in that order; junction bases with no gene match: 8. The CDR3 is 15 residues long. The CDR3 nucleotides read TGCAGCGTAGGCGAGGGGACTAGCGGGATAGAGACCCAGTACTTC. The encoded protein is CSVGEGTSGIETQYF.

In the case of this clonotype: Possible read error: a much larger clone is one base away. The rearrangement uses TRBV29-1 and TRBJ2-7, with D perhaps matching TRBD2 (6 bases). CDR1 and CDR2 from the germline V gene are SQVTM and ANQGSEA. The V end was cut by 7 bases, the J end by 2 bases, with 18 bases between. The CDR3 contains 14 residues. The CDR3 is CSGTGISGPYEQYF. The DNA for the CDR3 is TGCAGCGGGACCGGGATTAGCGGTCCCTACGAGCAGTACTTC.

This clonotype came up a few times. V is TRBV20-1 and J is TRBJ2-7; possibly TRBD1 for D (5 bases). The V gene's germline CDR1 is DFQATT and CDR2 SNEGSKA (reference sequence). This CDR3 is 14 amino acids long. V lost 4 bases and J lost 4, with 17 bases in between. This CDR3 reads CSANSADNLYEQYF. The CDR3 coding sequence is TGCAGTGCTAACTCGGCGGACAATTTGTACGAGCAGTACTTC.

This clonotype has only a few counts. V and J are TRBV13 and TRBJ2-7; D remains unclear. The germline V and J ends were trimmed by 3 bases and 0 bases, with 9 bases remaining between them. This CDR3 is built from 14 residues. Germline V gene sequence: CDR1 PRHDT, CDR2 FYEKMQ (reference sequence). DNA of the CDR3: TGTGCCAGCAGCTTCCGCCGCCCCTCCTACGAGCAGTACTTC. Translated, it gives CASSFRRPSYEQYF.

This clonotype appeared many times. The rearrangement uses TRBV29-1 and TRBJ2-5; D is possibly TRBD2 (6 bases). Germline values: CDR1 SQVTM, CDR2 ANQGSEA. V lost 5 bases to trimming and J lost 5 bases, with 15 bases between them. CDR3 length equals 13 residues. CDR3 amino acids: CSVWDGGFETQYF. The CDR3, as DNA: TGCAGCGTTTGGGATGGAGGGTTTGAGACCCAGTACTTC.

The sample holds one count of this clonotype. The chain couples TRBV3-1 to TRBJ1-2, with D maybe TRBD1 (6 bases). With 4 bases removed from V and 4 bases from J, the gap between germline ends came to 13 bases. CDR1 and CDR2 (germline): LGHDT, YNNKEL (reference sequence). CDR3 size: 14 residues. CDR3 in DNA: TGTGCCAGCAGCCTAACGGACAGTACCTATGGCTACACCTTC. Its protein product is CASSLTDSTYGYTF.

A few counts support this clonotype. The rearrangement joins TRBV30 to TRBJ1-6, with D perhaps matching TRBD1 (6 bases). Germline CDR1 reads GTSNPN; CDR2 reads SVGIG (reference sequence). Between the trimmed V and J ends, which lost 0 bases and 7 bases, there was a span of 13 bases. This CDR3 is built from 15 residues. CDR3 DNA sequence: TGTGCCTGGAGTGTAAGGGGGACGGTAAATTCACCCCTCCACTTT. Its protein is CAWSVRGTVNSPLHF.

The chain uses TRBV28 and TRBJ2-5; no reliable D call. The CDR3 extends over 13 amino acids. Germline-derived CDR1 and CDR2 are MDHEN and SYDVKM. Deletions cut 8 bases from V and 11 bases from J, with 21 bases between. For the CDR3, the DNA is TGTGCCAGCTTCAGGCCTTCTACGATAGAGCAGTACTTC. It yields the protein CASFRPSTIEQYF.

Note on this clonotype: A junction boundary mismatches the germline segment, possibly from a read error. J is TRBJ2-2 and V is TRBV27; D call uncertain. The CDR3 is 14 amino acids. Per germline, CDR1 MNHEY and CDR2 SMNVEV (reference sequence). CDR3: CANSVGWNTGELFF. CDR3 nucleotides: TGTGCCAACAGTGTTGGGTGGAACACCGGGGAGCTGTTTTTT.

The sample holds a few counts of this clonotype. The chain uses TRBV20-1 and TRBJ2-6; D uncertain. This CDR3 has 15 residues. The germline V gene encodes CDR1 DFQATT and CDR2 SNEGSKA (reference sequence). Trimming cost V 3 bases and J 4 bases, with 13 bases left between them. The CDR3 bases are TGCAGTGCTAGGCCCCCTTTATCCGGGGCCAACGTCCTGACTTTC. It yields the protein CSARPPLSGANVLTF.

In this sample, this clonotype turned up many times. The CDR3 region has the DNA TGCGCCAGCAGCTTGAGCTTGACAGGGGGCGCGTCCGAGCAGTACTTC. Residues: CASSLSLTGGASEQYF. This rearrangement joins TRBV5-1 to TRBJ2-7; 10 bases line up with TRBD1. The germline V gene encodes CDR1 SGHRS and CDR2 YFSETQ. The V segment lost 1 base and the J segment 6 bases; nucleotides outside the gene matches: 10. CDR3 length: 16 residues.

This clonotype was counted ten times or more. This sequence joins TRBV7-9 and TRBJ2-3; D is ambiguous. Trimming shortened V by 5 bases and J by 6 bases, and 18 bases separated the two germline ends. CDR1 SEHNR and CDR2 FQNEAQ come from the germline V gene (reference sequence). CDR3 length: 15 amino acids. Written as DNA, the CDR3 is TGTGCCAGCAGCCGGACCGGCGAAGATGGGGATACGCAGTATTTT. The encoded protein is CASSRTGEDGDTQYF.

This clonotype was seen only a few times. Written as DNA, the CDR3 is TGTGCCAGCTCACCAAGGATTGGGGACATCTACTACGAGCAGTACTTC. As protein: CASSPRIGDIYYEQYF. This chain links TRBV18 with TRBJ2-7, with a tentative D call TRBD1 (6 bases). Trimming pared 2 bases from V and 3 bases from J, leaving 17 bases between. This CDR3 comprises 16 residues. Per the germline V gene, CDR1 is KGHSH and CDR2 is LQKENI.

The rearrangement uses TRBV12-3 or TRBV12-4 and TRBJ1-1, with D possibly being TRBD1 (5 bases). The CDR3 is 15 residues long. Trimming removed 5 bases at V and 1 base at J, with 14 bases between. CDR3 DNA sequence: TGTGCCAGCAGTCCCGCGGACATCCCGAACACTGAAGCTTTCTTT. It codes for CASSPADIPNTEAFF.

The genes are TRBV7-8 and TRBJ1-4; D remains ambiguous. Germline CDR1 and CDR2: SGHVS and FQNEAQ. The CDR3 length is 14 residues. The V end lost 1 base, the J end lost 8 bases, and 11 bases lay between the germline ends. The CDR3 bases are TGTGCCAGCAGCTTAGTCACACGGAGGGAAAAACTGTTTTTT. It yields the protein CASSLVTRREKLFF.